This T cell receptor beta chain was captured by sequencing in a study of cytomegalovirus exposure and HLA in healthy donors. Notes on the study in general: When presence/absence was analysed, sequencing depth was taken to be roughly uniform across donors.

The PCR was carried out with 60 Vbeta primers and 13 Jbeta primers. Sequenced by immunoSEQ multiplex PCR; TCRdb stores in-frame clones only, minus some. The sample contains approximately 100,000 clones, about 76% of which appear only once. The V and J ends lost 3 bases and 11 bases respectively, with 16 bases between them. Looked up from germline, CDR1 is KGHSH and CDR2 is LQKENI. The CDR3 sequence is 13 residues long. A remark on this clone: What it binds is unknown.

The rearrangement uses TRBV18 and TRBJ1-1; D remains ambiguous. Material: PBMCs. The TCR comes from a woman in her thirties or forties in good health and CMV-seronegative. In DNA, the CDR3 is TGTGCCAGCTCACCCCTCCCCGGGAGTGAGGCTTTCTTT. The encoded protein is CASSPLPGSEAFF.